This T cell receptor beta chain was retrieved from a study of cytomegalovirus exposure and HLA in healthy donors. The PCR was carried out with 60 Vbeta primers and 13 Jbeta primers. Assay: immunoSEQ multiplex PCR; the TCRdb copy retains only in-frame clones and omits some. The sample yields 100,000 to 150,000 clones, 77% seen once. With respect to this clone: The antigen remains unidentified.

After removal of 5 bases from V and 6 bases from J, the junction contained 4 bases not matched to a gene. This CDR3 is 13 amino acids long. In germline, CDR1 is PRHDT, CDR2 FYEKMQ (reference sequence). Study observations and caveats: TCR beta V- and J-gene trimming, according to a later analysis, was linked to a missense DCLRE1C variant.

The receptor was isolated from a woman aged 35 to 49 in good health and CMV-seropositive. The rearrangement joins TRBV13 to TRBJ2-3, with TRBD2 identical over 8 bases. Sequenced sample: PBMCs. CDR3 DNA sequence: TGTGCCAGCAGCCCCCGGGGGGGGGATACGCAGTATTTT. Amino acids: CASSPRGGDTQYF.